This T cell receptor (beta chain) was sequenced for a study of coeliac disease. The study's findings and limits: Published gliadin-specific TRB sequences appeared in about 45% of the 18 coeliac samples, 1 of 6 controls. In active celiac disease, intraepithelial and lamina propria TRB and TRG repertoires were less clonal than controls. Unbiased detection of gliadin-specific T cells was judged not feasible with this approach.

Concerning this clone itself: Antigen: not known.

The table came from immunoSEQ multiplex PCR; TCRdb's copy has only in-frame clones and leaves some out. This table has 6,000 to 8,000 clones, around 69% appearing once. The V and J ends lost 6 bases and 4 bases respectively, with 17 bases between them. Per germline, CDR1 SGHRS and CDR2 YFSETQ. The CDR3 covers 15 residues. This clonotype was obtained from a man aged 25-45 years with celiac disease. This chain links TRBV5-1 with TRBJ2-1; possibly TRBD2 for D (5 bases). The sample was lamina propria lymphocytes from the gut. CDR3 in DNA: TGCGCCAGCAACACCCGGCAGGCGGGTTACAATGAGCAGTTCTTC. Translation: CASNTRQAGYNEQFF.